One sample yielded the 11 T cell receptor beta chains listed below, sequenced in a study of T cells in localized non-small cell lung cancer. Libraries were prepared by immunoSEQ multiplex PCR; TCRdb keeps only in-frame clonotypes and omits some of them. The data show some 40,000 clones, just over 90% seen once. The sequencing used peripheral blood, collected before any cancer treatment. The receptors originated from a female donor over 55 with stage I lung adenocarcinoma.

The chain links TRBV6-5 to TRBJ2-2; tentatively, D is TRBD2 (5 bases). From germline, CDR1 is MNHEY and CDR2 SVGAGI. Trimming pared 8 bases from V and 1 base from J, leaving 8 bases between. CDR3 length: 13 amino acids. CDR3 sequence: CASWTENTGELFF. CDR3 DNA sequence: TGTGCCAGCTGGACTGAGAACACCGGGGAGCTGTTTTTT.

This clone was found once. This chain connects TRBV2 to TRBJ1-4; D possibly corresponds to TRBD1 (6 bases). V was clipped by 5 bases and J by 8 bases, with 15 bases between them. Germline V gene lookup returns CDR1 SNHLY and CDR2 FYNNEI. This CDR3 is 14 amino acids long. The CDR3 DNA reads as TGTGCCAGCAGTCAATGGGGGGCTATGGAAAAACTGTTTTTT. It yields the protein CASSQWGAMEKLFF.

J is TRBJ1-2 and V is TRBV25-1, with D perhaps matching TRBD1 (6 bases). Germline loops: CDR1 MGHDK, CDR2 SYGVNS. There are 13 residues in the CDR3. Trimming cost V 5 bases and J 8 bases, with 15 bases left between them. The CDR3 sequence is CASSLQGNRGYTF. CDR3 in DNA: TGTGCCAGCAGTTTGCAGGGGAATAGAGGCTACACCTTC.

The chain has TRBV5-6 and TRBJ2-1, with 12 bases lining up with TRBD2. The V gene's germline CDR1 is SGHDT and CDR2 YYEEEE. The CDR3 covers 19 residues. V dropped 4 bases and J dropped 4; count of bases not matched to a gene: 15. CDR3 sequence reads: CASSPTSGGKVLGYNEQFF. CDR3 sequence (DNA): TGTGCCAGCAGCCCGACTAGCGGGGGTAAAGTACTGGGGTACAATGAGCAGTTCTTC.

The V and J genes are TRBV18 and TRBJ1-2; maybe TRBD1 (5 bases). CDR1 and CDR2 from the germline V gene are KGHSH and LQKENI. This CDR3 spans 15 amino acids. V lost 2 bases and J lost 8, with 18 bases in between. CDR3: CASSPGGGSFLGYTF. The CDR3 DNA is TGTGCCAGCTCACCAGGCGGGGGGAGTTTCTTGGGCTACACCTTC.

CDR3: CATSRDFLTTGGSQPQHF. CDR3 coding DNA: TGTGCCACCAGCAGAGATTTCCTCACCACAGGGGGCAGTCAGCCCCAGCATTTT. The J gene is TRBJ1-5, the V gene TRBV15; the match to TRBD1 covers 9 bases. This CDR3 contains 18 residues. Unmatched junction bases numbered 12, after V lost 0 bases and J lost 6 bases. The V gene's germline CDR1 is LNHNV and CDR2 YYDKDF (reference sequence).

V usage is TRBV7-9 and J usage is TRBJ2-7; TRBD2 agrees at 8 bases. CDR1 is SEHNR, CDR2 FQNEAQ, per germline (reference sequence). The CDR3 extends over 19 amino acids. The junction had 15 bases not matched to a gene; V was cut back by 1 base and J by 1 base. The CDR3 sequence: CASSLGLVRGDLLSYEQYF. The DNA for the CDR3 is TGTGCCAGCAGCTTAGGGTTGGTGCGGGGGGACTTGCTGTCCTACGAGCAGTACTTC.

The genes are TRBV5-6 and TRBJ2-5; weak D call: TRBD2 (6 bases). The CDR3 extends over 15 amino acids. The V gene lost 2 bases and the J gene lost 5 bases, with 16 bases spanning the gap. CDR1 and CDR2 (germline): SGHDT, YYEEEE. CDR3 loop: CASSFGTPGTETQYF. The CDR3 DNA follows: TGTGCCAGCAGCTTCGGGACTCCTGGCACGGAGACCCAGTACTTC.

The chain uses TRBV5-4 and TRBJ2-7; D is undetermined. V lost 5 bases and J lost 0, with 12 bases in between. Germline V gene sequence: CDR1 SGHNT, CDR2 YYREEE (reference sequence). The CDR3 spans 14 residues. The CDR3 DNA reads TGTGCCAGCAGTTACGACACCTTCTCCTACGAGCAGTACTTC. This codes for CASSYDTFSYEQYF.

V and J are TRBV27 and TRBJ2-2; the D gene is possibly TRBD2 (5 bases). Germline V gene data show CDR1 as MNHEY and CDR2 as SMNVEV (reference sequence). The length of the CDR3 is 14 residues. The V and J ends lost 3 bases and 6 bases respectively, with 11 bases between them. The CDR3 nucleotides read TGTGCCAGCAGTTTGGGTAGCGCGGCCGGGGAGCTGTTTTTT. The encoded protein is CASSLGSAAGELFF.

The DNA of the CDR3 is TGTGCCAGTAGTATCGGGGCGGGGCAAGAGACCCAGTACTTC. It is translated as CASSIGAGQETQYF. This rearrangement joins TRBV19 to TRBJ2-5; D perhaps matches TRBD2 (6 bases). This CDR3 has 14 residues. The germline V gene encodes CDR1 LNHDA and CDR2 SQIVND (reference sequence). The germline V and J ends were trimmed by 3 bases and 2 bases, with 10 bases remaining between them. Full variable domain (outside the CDR3, taken from reference TRBV19 and TRBJ2-5): DGGITQSPKYLFRKEGQNVTLSCEQNLNHDAMYWYRQDPGQGLRLIYYSQIVNDFQKGDIAEGYSVSREKKESFPLTVTSAQKNPTAFYLCASSIGAGQETQYFGPGTRLLVL.